The T cell receptor beta chain described here comes from a study of T cell responses to AZD1222 COVID-19 vaccine. With 7 bases removed from V and 3 bases from J, the gap between germline ends came to 22 bases. Germline V gene data show CDR1 as LNHDA and CDR2 as SQIVND (reference sequence). This CDR3 is built from 16 residues. Assay: immunoSEQ multiplex PCR; the TCRdb copy retains only in-frame clones and omits some. The table shows around 150,000 clones, with about 89% occurring only once. Remarks on this clone: Antigen: not known.

General observations from the study: Spike-specific TCR breadth and depth both grew after two AZD1222 doses.

The sequence was collected from an adult who received the AZD1222 COVID-19 vaccine. The chain recombines TRBV19 with TRBJ2-7; tentatively, D is TRBD2 (7 bases). This sample comprised peripheral blood, obtained 28 days after the second AZD1222 dose. The CDR3 region is CASTRGVRDTDYEQYF. CDR3 in DNA: TGTGCCAGTACCCGGGGGGTGCGGGACACGGACTACGAGCAGTACTTC.